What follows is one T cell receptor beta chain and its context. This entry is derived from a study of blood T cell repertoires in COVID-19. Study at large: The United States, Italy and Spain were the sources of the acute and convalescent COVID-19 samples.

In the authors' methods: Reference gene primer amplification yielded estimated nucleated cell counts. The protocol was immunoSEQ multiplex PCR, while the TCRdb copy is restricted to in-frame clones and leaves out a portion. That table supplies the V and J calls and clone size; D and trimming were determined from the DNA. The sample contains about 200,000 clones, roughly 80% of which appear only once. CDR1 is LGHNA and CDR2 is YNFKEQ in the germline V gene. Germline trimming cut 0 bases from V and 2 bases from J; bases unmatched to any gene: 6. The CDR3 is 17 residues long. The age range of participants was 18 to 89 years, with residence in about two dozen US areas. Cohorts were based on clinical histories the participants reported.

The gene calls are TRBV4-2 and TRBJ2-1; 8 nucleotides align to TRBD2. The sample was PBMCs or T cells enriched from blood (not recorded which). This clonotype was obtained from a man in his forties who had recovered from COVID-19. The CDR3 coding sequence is TGTGCCAGCAGCCAAGAGGATGACGGGAGGGCCTACAATGAGCAGTTCTTC. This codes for CASSQEDDGRAYNEQFF.